This note documents a single T cell receptor beta chain sequence. Its antigen remains unknown. The PCR had 60 Vbeta and 13 Jbeta primers. Method: immunoSEQ multiplex PCR; TCRdb's copy keeps in-frame clones and lacks some. Of more than 85,000 clones in the sample, about 69% are singletons; the top ten hold around 5%. This sample stems from a study of cytomegalovirus exposure and HLA in healthy donors. Study outcomes and limitations: The authors reported that TCR beta sequences could predict HLA-A and HLA-B alleles. These predictions were accurate for most subjects in the first cohort.

The germline V gene has CDR1 GTSNPN and CDR2 SVGIG (reference sequence). The CDR3 runs to 14 residues. The V end lost 0 bases, the J end lost 9 bases, and 15 bases lay between the germline ends. Sequencing was carried out using PBMCs. This TCR was recovered from a human donor in good health. J is TRBJ1-5 and V is TRBV30, with D possibly TRBD1 on 5 matching bases. Here the CDR3 reads CAWSVGQLVPPQHF. As DNA, the CDR3 is TGTGCCTGGAGTGTCGGACAACTTGTTCCGCCCCAGCATTTT.